The rows below give T cell receptor beta chains drawn from one sample of a study of blood T cell repertoires in COVID-19. Clones were read by immunoSEQ multiplex PCR, and TCRdb kept only the in-frame ones, dropping some. The sample lists about 260,000 clones, around nine tenths occurring once. Specimen: peripheral blood. The receptors were gathered from a middle-aged man who had recovered from COVID-19. CDR3s include the opening cysteine and the closing phenylalanine or tryptophan. A D gene is named only where the DNA matches it firmly. Clone sizes are given selectively: once, few, many, or a class where the clone is expanded.

TRBV11-1	few	.	TRBJ2-1	CASSSNTRNEQFF	TGTGCCAGCAGCTCTAATACGCGGAATGAGCAGTTCTTC
TRBV13	few	.	TRBJ2-3	CASSLGAKGTDTQYF	TGTGCCAGCAGCTTAGGCGCGAAAGGCACAGATACGCAGTATTTT
TRBV19	.	.	TRBJ2-6	CASSLATGLSGANVLTF	TGTGCCAGTAGTCTAGCAACGGGTCTCTCTGGGGCCAACGTCCTGACTTTC
TRBV4-2	few	.	TRBJ2-7	CASSQEGKRGDGSSYEQYF	TGTGCCAGCAGCCAAGAAGGGAAAAGAGGGGACGGGAGCTCCTACGAGCAGTACTTC
TRBV19	.	.	TRBJ1-1	CASENHGGNTEAFF	TGTGCCAGTGAGAACCACGGAGGGAACACTGAAGCTTTCTTT
TRBV27	.	TRBD2	TRBJ2-1	CASSLSSSGGGEFF	TGTGCCAGCAGTTTATCGTCTAGCGGGGGTGGCGAGTTCTTC
TRBV18	.	TRBD2	TRBJ2-5	CASSPGLAGGRKTQYF	TGTGCCAGCTCCCCAGGACTAGCGGGGGGAAGAAAGACCCAGTACTTC
TRBV14	.	TRBD1	TRBJ1-2	CASSRETGQNYGYTF	TGTGCCAGCAGCCGAGAGACAGGGCAGAACTATGGCTACACCTTC
TRBV18	.	TRBD2	TRBJ2-1	CASSIKASGNNEQFF	TGTGCCAGCTCCATTAAGGCTAGCGGAAACAATGAGCAGTTCTTC
TRBV7-9	few	.	TRBJ2-1	CASSPRSASTYNEQFF	TGTGCCAGCAGCCCGAGGAGCGCGTCCACCTACAATGAGCAGTTCTTC
TRBV3-1/TRBV3-2	.	TRBD2	TRBJ2-5	CASSQSGRSETQYF	TGTGCCAGCAGCCAAAGCGGGAGGTCAGAGACCCAGTACTTC
TRBV5-8	.	.	TRBJ1-5	CASSFGGVGNQPQHF	TGTGCCAGCAGCTTCGGAGGAGTGGGCAATCAGCCCCAGCATTTT
TRBV6-5	.	.	TRBJ1-2	CASREGGSYGYTF	TGTGCCAGCAGGGAGGGGGGGAGTTACGGCTACACCTTC
TRBV7-3	.	TRBD2	TRBJ2-3	CASSLTAGVGTDTQYF	TGTGCCAGCAGCTTAACAGCGGGAGTTGGAACAGATACGCAGTATTTT
TRBV19	.	TRBD1	TRBJ1-1	CASCDRGGGNTEAFF	TGTGCCAGTTGTGACAGGGGCGGGGGGAACACTGAAGCTTTCTTT
TRBV5-6	.	TRBD1	TRBJ2-3	CASSYQRTGRSTDTQYF	TGTGCCAGCAGCTACCAACGGACAGGGAGGAGCACAGATACGCAGTATTTT
TRBV5-5	.	.	TRBJ1-3	CASIPQGRGGNTIYF	TGTGCCAGCATCCCACAGGGCCGAGGGGGAAACACCATATATTTT
TRBV6-2/TRBV6-3	.	TRBD2	TRBJ2-1	CASSYTGTSGENEQFF	TGTGCCAGCAGTTATACCGGGACTAGCGGGGAAAATGAGCAGTTCTTC
TRBV14	.	TRBD2	TRBJ2-2	CASSLRPQGLAGGPTNTGELFF	TGTGCCAGCAGCCTTCGTCCACAGGGACTAGCGGGAGGGCCGACAAACACCGGGGAGCTGTTTTTT
TRBV5-6	.	.	TRBJ2-1	CASSLGAGGEQFF	TGTGCCAGCAGCTTAGGAGCGGGTGGTGAGCAGTTCTTC
TRBV6-2/TRBV6-3	.	.	TRBJ1-1	CASSPSRTEAFF	TGTGCCAGCAGCCCTTCCCGGACTGAAGCTTTCTTT
TRBV20-1	once	.	TRBJ2-5	CSARYLETQYF	TGCAGTGCTAGATATTTGGAGACCCAGTACTTC
TRBV16	.	.	TRBJ1-1	CASSQQRTAEAFF	TGTGCCAGCAGCCAACAAAGGACAGCCGAAGCTTTCTTT
TRBV6-5	.	TRBD1	TRBJ1-1	CASSHRPTGTTEAFF	TGTGCCAGCAGTCATCGTCCGACAGGGACCACTGAAGCTTTCTTT
TRBV5-1	.	TRBD2	TRBJ2-5	CASSPRTSGQRETQYF	TGCGCCAGCAGCCCCCGGACTAGCGGGCAGAGGGAGACCCAGTACTTC
TRBV20-1	.	.	TRBJ2-3	CSAREGYTQYF	TGCAGTGCTAGGGAGGGTTATACGCAGTATTTT
TRBV7-9	.	TRBD2	TRBJ2-1	CASSSGTSGSDEQFF	TGTGCCAGCAGCTCCGGGACTAGCGGGAGTGATGAGCAGTTCTTC
TRBV20-1	.	.	TRBJ2-3	CTAGGGDTQYF	TGCACCGCCGGGGGAGGAGATACGCAGTATTTT
TRBV2	.	.	TRBJ1-2	CASSVDNNNYGYTF	TGTGCCAGCAGTGTAGACAACAACAACTATGGCTACACCTTC
TRBV5-1	.	.	TRBJ2-3	CASSLVASYDTQYF	TGCGCCAGCAGCTTGGTGGCCTCATACGATACGCAGTATTTT
TRBV29-1	.	TRBD1	TRBJ1-2	CSVGTGDYYGYTF	TGCAGCGTGGGGACAGGGGACTACTATGGCTACACCTTC
TRBV4-3	.	TRBD2	TRBJ2-2	CASSPGLAGGPGELFF	TGCGCCAGCAGCCCGGGACTAGCGGGGGGGCCCGGGGAGCTGTTTTTT